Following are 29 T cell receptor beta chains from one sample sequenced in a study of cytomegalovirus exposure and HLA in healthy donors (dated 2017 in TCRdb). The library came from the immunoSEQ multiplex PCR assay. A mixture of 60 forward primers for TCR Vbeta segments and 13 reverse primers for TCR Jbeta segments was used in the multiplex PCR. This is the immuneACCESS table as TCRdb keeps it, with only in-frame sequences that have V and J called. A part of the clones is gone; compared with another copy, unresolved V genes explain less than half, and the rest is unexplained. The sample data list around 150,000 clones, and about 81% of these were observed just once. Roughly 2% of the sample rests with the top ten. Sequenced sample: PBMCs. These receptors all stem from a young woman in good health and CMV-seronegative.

CDR3 residues: CASGEASGTYNEQFF. The CDR3 nucleotides are TGCGCCAGCGGGGAGGCTAGCGGGACCTACAATGAGCAGTTCTTC. The rearrangement joins TRBV4-1 to TRBJ2-1; 9 bases fit TRBD2. The V segment lost 8 bases and the J segment 2 bases; nucleotides outside the gene matches: 7. Germline V CDR1 and CDR2: MGHRA, YSYEKL. CDR3 length: 15 amino acids.

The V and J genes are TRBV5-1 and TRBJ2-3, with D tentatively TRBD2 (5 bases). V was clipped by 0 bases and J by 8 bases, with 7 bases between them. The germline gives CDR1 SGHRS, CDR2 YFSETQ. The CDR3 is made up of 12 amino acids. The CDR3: CASSLERVTQYF. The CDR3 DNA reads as TGCGCCAGCAGCTTGGAGAGGGTTACGCAGTATTTT.

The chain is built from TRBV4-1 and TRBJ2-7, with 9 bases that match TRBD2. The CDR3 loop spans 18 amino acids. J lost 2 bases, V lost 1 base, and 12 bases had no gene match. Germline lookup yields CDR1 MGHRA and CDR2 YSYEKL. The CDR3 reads CASSQGPPTSGRTYEQYF. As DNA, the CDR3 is TGCGCCAGCAGCCAAGGGCCCCCTACTAGCGGGCGGACCTACGAGCAGTACTTC.

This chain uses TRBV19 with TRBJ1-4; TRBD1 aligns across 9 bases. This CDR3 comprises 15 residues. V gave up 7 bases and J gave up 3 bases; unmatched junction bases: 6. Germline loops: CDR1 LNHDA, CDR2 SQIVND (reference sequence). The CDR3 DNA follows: TGTGCCAGTATGCCACAGGGGGCAGCTAATGAAAAACTGTTTTTT. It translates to CASMPQGAANEKLFF.

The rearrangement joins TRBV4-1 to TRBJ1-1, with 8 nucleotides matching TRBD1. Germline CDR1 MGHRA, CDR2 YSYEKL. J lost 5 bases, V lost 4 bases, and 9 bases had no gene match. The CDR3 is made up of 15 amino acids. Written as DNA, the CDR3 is TGCGCCAGCAGCCCGTTCGGGACAGGTAAAACTGAAGCTTTCTTT. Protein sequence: CASSPFGTGKTEAFF.

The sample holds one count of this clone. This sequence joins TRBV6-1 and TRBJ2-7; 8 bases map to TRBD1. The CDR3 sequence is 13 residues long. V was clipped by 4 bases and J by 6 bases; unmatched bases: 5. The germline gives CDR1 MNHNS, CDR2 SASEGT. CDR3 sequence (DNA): TGTGCCAGCAGTGGGGACAGGAGTCTCGAGCAGTACTTC. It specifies CASSGDRSLEQYF.

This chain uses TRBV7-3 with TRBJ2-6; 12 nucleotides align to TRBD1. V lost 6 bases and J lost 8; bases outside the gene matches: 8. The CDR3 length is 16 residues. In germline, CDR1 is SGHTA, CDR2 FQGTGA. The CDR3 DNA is TGTGCCAGCAGTCAAAGGGGACAGGGGGCGTCCAACGTCCTGACTTTC. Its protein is CASSQRGQGASNVLTF.

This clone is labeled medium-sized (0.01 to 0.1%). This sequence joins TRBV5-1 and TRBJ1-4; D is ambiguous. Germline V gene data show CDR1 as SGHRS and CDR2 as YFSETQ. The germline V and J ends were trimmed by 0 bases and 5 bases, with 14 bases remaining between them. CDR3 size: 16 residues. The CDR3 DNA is TGCGCCAGCAGCTTGGCCCCAGGCAGTCAAAATGAAAAACTGTTTTTT. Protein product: CASSLAPGSQNEKLFF.

Written as DNA, the CDR3 is TGTGCCAGTAGTGGGGCCCGAATCACTGAAGCTTTCTTT. This codes for CASSGARITEAFF. The chain is built from TRBV19 and TRBJ1-1; D possibly corresponds to TRBD1 (5 bases). This CDR3 region has 13 residues. The V and J ends lost 5 bases and 4 bases respectively, with 11 bases between them. The germline gives CDR1 LNHDA, CDR2 SQIVND (reference sequence).

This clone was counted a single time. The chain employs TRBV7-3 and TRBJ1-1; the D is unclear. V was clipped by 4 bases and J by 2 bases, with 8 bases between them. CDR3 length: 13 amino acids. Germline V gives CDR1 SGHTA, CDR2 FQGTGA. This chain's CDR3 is CASSSRANTEAFF. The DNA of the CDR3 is TGTGCCAGCAGCTCGAGGGCAAACACTGAAGCTTTCTTT.

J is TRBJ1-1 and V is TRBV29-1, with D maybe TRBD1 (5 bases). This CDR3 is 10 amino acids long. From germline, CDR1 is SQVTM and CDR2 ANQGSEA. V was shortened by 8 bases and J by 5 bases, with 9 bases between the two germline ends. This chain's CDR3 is CSCQGTEAFF. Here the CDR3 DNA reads TGCAGCTGTCAGGGAACTGAAGCTTTCTTT.

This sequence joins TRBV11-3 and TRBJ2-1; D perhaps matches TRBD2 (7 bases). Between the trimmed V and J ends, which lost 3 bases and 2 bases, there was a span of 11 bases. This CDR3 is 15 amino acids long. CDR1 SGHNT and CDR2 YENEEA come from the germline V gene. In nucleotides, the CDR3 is TGTGCCAGCAGCTTCGGCGGGGGCACCTACAATGAGCAGTTCTTC. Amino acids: CASSFGGGTYNEQFF.

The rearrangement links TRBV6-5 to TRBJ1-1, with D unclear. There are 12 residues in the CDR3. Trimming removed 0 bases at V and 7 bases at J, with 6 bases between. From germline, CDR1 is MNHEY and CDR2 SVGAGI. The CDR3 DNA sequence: TGTGCCAGCAGTTACTCGGCAGGTGAAGCTTTCTTT. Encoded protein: CASSYSAGEAFF.

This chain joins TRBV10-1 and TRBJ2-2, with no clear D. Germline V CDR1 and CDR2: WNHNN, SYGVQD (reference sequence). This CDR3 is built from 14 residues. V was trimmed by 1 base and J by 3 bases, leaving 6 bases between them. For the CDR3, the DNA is TGCGCCAGCAGTGAGTACCGGGACACCGGGGAGCTGTTTTTT. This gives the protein CASSEYRDTGELFF.

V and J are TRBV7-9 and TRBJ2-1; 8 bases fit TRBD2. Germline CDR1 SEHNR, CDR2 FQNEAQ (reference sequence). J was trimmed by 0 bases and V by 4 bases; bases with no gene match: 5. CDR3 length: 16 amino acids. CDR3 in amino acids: CASSSISGSSYNEQFF. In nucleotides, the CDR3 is TGTGCCAGCAGCTCGATAAGCGGGAGCTCCTACAATGAGCAGTTCTTC.

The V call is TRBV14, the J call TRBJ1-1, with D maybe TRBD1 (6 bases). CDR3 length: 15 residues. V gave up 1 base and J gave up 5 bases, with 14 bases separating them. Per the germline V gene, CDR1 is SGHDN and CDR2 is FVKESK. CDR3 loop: CASSQVGAWGTEAFF. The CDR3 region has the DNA TGTGCCAGCAGCCAAGTGGGGGCGTGGGGGACTGAAGCTTTCTTT.

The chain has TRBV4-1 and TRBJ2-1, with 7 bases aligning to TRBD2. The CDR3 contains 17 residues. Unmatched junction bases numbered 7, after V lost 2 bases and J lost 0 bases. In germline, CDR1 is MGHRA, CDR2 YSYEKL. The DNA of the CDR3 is TGCGCCAGCAGCCAACTTATAGCGGGTGGCTCCTACAATGAGCAGTTCTTC. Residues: CASSQLIAGGSYNEQFF.

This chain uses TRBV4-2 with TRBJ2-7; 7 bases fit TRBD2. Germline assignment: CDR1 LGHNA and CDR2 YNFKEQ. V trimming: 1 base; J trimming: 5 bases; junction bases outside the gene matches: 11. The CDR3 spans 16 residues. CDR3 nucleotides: TGTGCCAGCAGCCAAGCCCGGGGGGACCTGGCCCACGAGCAGTACTTC. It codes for CASSQARGDLAHEQYF.

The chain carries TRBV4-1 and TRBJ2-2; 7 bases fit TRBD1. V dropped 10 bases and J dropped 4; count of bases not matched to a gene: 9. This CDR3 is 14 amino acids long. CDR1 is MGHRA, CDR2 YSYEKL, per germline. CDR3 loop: CANSRQGGTGELFF. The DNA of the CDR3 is TGCGCCAACAGTCGACAGGGCGGCACCGGGGAGCTGTTTTTT.

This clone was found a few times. The CDR3, as DNA: TGTGCCAGCACTTCTGGTCAGGGGGCAGATGGCTACACCTTC. It yields the protein CASTSGQGADGYTF. This chain links TRBV9 with TRBJ1-2, with TRBD1 matching 8 bases. The length of the CDR3 is 14 residues. CDR1 is SGDLS, CDR2 YYNGEE, per germline. Germline trimming cut 6 bases from V and 6 bases from J; bases unmatched to any gene: 10.

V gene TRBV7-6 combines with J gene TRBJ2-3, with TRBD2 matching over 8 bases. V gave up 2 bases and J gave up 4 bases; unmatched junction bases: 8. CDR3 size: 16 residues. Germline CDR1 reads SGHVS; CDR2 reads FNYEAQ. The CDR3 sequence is CASSLSAGGGSDTQYF. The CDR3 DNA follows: TGTGCCAGCAGCTTATCTGCGGGAGGCGGATCAGATACGCAGTATTTT.

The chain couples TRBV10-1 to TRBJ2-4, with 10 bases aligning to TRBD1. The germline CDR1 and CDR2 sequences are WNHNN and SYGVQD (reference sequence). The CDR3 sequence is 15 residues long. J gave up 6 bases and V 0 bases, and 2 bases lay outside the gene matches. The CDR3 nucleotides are TGCGCCAGCAGTGAGTCAAGGACAGGGGGAAACATTCAGTACTTC. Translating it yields CASSESRTGGNIQYF.

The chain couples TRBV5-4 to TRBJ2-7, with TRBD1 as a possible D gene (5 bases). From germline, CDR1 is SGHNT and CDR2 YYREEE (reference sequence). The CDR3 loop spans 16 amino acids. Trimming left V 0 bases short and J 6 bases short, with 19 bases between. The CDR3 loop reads CASSLGSGRTYGEQYF. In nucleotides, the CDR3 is TGTGCCAGCAGCTTGGGTTCAGGGCGGACCTACGGCGAGCAGTACTTC.

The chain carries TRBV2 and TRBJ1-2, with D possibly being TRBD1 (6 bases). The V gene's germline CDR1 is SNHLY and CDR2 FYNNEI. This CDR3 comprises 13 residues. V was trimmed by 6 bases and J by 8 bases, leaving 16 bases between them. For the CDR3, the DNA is TGTGCCAGCAGAATACAGGGAGCTTACGGCTACACCTTC. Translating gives CASRIQGAYGYTF. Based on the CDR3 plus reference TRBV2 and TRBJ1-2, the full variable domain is EPEVTQTPSHQVTQMGQEVILRCVPISNHLYFYWYRQILGQKVEFLVSFYNNEISEKSEIFDDQFSVERPDGSNFTLKIRSTKLEDSAMYFCASRIQGAYGYTFGSGTRLTVV.

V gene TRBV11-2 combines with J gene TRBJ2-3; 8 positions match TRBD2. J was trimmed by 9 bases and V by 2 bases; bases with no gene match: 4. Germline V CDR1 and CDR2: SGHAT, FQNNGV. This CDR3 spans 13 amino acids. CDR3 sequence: CASSLLTSETQYF. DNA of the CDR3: TGTGCCAGCAGCTTATTGACTAGCGAGACGCAGTATTTT.

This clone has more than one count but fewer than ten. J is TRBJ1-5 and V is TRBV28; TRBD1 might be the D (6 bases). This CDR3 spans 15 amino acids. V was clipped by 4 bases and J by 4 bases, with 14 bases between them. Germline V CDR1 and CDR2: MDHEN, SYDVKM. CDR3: CASSSPTGWNQPQHF. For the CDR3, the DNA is TGTGCCAGCAGTTCCCCCACAGGGTGGAATCAGCCCCAGCATTTT.

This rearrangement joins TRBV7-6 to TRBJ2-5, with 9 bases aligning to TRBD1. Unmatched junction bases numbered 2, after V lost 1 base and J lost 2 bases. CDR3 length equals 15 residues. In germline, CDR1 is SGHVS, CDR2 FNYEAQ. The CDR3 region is CASSLGGQGQETQYF. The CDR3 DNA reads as TGTGCCAGCAGCTTAGGGGGACAGGGACAAGAGACCCAGTACTTC. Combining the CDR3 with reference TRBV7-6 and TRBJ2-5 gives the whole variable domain GAGVSQSPRYKVTKRGQDVALRCDPISGHVSLYWYRQALGQGPEFLTYFNYEAQQDKSGLPNDRFSAERPEGSISTLTIQRTEQRDSAMYRCASSLGGQGQETQYFGPGTRLLVL.

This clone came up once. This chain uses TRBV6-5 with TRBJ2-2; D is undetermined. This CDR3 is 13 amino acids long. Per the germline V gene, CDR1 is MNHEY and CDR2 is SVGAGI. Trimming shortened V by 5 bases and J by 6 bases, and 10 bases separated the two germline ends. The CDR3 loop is CASSGDLSGELFF. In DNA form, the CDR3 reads TGTGCCAGCAGTGGAGATTTATCCGGGGAGCTGTTTTTT.

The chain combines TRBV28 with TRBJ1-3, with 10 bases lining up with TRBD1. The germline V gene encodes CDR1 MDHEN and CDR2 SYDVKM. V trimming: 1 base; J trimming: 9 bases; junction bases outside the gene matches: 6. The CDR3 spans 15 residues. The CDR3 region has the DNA TGTGCCAGCAGTTTATTACCGGGACAGGGGTCCACCATATATTTT. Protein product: CASSLLPGQGSTIYF.